This T cell receptor beta chain was identified in a study of CD8 T cells in ankylosing spondylitis. In its sample, this clonotype was seen a few times. Its specificity is not known. TCRdb used MiXCR to reprocess the 5' RACE reads, holding one entry per CDR3 protein. The sample has about 150,000 distinct CDR3 sequences, around two fifths seen once. Germline CDR1 and CDR2: KGHDR and SFDVKD. Trimming stripped 4 bases from V and 8 bases from J, with 20 bases between. This CDR3 region has 16 residues. Study-level results: Disease-associated clones were reportedly significantly overrepresented in matched ankylosing spondylitis synovial fluid.

This TCR was sampled from a male donor with ankylosing spondylitis. The specimen sequenced was synovial fluid, either unsorted or a sorted T cell fraction (not recorded which). This chain connects TRBV24-1 to TRBJ2-1; D remains ambiguous. CDR3: CATSDTELLRCDEQFF. The CDR3 DNA follows: TGTGCCACCAGTGACACAGAGCTCCTCCGATGCGATGAGCAGTTCTTC.